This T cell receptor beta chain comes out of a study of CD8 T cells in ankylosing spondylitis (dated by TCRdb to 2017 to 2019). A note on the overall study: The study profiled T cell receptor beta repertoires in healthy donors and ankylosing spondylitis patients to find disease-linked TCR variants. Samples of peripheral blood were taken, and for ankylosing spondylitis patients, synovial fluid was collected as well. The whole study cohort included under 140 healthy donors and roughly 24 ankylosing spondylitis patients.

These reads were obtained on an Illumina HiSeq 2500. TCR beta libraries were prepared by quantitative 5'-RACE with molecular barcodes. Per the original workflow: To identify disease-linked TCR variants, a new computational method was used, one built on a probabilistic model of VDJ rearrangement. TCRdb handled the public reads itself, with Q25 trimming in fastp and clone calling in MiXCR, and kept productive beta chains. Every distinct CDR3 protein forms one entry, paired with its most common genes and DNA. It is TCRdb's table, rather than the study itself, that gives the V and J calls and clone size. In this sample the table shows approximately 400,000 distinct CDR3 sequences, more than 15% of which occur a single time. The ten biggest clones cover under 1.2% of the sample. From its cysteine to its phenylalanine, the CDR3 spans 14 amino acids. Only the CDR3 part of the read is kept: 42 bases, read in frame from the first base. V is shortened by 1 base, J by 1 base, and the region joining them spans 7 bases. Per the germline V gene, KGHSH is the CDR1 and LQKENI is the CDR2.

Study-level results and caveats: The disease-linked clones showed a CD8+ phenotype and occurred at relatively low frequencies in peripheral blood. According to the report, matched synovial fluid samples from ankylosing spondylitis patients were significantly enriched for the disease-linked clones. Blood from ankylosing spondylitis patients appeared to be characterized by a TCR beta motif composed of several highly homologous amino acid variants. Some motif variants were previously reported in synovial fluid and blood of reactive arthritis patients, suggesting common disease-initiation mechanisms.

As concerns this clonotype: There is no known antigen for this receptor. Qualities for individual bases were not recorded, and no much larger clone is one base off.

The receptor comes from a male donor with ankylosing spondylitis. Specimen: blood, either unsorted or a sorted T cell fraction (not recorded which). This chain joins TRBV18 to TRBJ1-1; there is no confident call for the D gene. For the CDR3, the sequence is CASSPQRPNTEAFF. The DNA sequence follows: TGTGCCAGCTCACCACAGAGACCGAACACTGAAGCTTTCTTT.